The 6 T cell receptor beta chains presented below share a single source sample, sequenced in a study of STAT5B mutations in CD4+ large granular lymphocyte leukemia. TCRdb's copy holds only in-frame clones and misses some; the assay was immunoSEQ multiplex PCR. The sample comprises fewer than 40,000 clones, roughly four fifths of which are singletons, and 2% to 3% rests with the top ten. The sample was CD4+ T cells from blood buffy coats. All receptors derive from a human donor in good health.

The CDR3 sequence is CASSPEVNSGAEAFF. The DNA of the CDR3 is TGTGCCAGCTCACCAGAGGTGAATTCGGGGGCTGAAGCTTTCTTT. J is TRBJ1-1 and V is TRBV18; possibly TRBD1 for D (5 bases). Trimming stripped 2 bases from V and 6 bases from J, with 16 bases between. Germline loops: CDR1 KGHSH, CDR2 LQKENI. This CDR3 region has 15 residues.

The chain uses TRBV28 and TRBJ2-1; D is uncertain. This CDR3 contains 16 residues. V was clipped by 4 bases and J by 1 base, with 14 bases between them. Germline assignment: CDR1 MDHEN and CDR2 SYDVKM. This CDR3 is CASSSSGRASYNEQFF. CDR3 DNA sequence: TGTGCCAGCAGTTCCTCCGGGCGAGCGTCCTACAATGAGCAGTTCTTC.

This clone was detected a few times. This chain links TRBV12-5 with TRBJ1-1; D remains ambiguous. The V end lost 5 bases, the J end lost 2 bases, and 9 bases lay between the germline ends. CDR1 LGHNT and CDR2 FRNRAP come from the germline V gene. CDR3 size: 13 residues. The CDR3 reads CASGLSRNTEAFF. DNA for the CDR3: TGTGCTAGTGGTCTTTCCCGAAACACTGAAGCTTTCTTT.

In DNA form, the CDR3 reads TGTGCCAGCAGCTTGGTAGGGACGAACACTGAAGCTTTCTTT. Translated: CASSLVGTNTEAFF. The chain joins TRBV5-4 to TRBJ1-1; D may be TRBD1 (5 bases). Trimming took off 0 bases at V and 1 base at J, with 7 bases between the two ends. The germline gives CDR1 SGHNT, CDR2 YYREEE (reference sequence). The CDR3 runs to 14 residues.

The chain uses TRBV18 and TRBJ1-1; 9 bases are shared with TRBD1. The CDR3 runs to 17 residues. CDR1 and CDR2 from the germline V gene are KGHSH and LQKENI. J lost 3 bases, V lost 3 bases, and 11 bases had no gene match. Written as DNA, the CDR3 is TGTGCCAGCTCACCCTCAACCCCGGGACAGGGTTACACTGAAGCTTTCTTT. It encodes CASSPSTPGQGYTEAFF.

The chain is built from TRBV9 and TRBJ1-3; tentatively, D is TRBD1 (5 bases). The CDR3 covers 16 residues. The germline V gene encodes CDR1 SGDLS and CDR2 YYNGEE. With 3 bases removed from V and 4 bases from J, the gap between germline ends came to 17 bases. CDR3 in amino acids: CASSGGGSQFGNTIYF. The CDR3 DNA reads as TGTGCCAGCAGCGGGGGGGGGAGCCAGTTCGGAAACACCATATATTTT.